Following are 15 T cell receptor beta chains from one sample sequenced in a study of OX40 agonist ivuxolimab in advanced cancers. The library was built by means of the immunoSEQ multiplex PCR assay. Held by TCRdb, this immuneACCESS table contains in-frame sequences only and omits some clones. Under half of the omission traces to an unresolved V gene where checked; the cause of the rest is unknown. Here the sample has 84,000 or so clones; about 94% occur a single time. Of the sample, 11% is held by the ten largest clones. The input for sequencing was CD4+ or CD8+ T cells sorted from blood, taken in a trial of the OX40 agonist ivuxolimab. These receptors were obtained from an adult with an advanced solid tumor such as melanoma, head and neck, liver or kidney cancer.

The chain carries TRBV11-2 and TRBJ1-1; D is possibly TRBD1 (6 bases). The germline V and J ends were trimmed by 5 bases and 7 bases, with 20 bases remaining between them. The germline gives CDR1 SGHAT, CDR2 FQNNGV. The CDR3 is 15 amino acids. The CDR3 sequence is CASSRRANPDSEAFF. DNA of the CDR3: TGTGCCAGCAGCCGACGGGCCAACCCGGACAGTGAAGCTTTCTTT.

This rearrangement joins TRBV25-1 to TRBJ1-2; 8 bases map to TRBD1. Trimming removed 0 bases from V and 5 bases from J; junction bases left unmatched: 5. Germline CDR1 MGHDK, CDR2 SYGVNS. The CDR3 has 15 amino acids. CDR3 in DNA: TGTGCCAGCAGTGAATATCAGGGGGCGGGATATGGCTACACCTTC. Translation: CASSEYQGAGYGYTF.

The chain has TRBV2 and TRBJ1-5, with D uncertain. In germline, CDR1 is SNHLY, CDR2 FYNNEI. V was cut by 4 bases and J by 11 bases, with 18 bases left in between. The CDR3 totals 14 residues. The CDR3 protein is CASSVYGLNQAQHF. The CDR3 bases are TGTGCCAGCAGTGTGTACGGACTCAATCAAGCCCAGCATTTT.

The V and J genes are TRBV19 and TRBJ2-7, with 9 bases fitting TRBD1. Trimming cost V 7 bases and J 0 bases; bases outside gene matches: 7. This CDR3 is built from 15 residues. CDR1 and CDR2 from the germline V gene are LNHDA and SQIVND (reference sequence). The CDR3 region has the DNA TGTGCCAGTACCCCGACAGGGGGAAGCTCCTACGAGCAGTACTTC. This translates into CASTPTGGSSYEQYF.

This sequence joins TRBV4-2 and TRBJ2-7, with 7 bases that match TRBD1. V trimming: 0 bases; J trimming: 6 bases; junction bases outside the gene matches: 8. The germline V gene has CDR1 LGHNA and CDR2 YNFKEQ. CDR3 length: 15 residues. The CDR3, as DNA: TGTGCCAGCAGCCAAGAATTAGGGGGCGCGGGCGAGCAGTACTTC. It codes for CASSQELGGAGEQYF.

The chain uses TRBV9 and TRBJ1-6; no definite D call. The V end was cut by 0 bases, the J end by 4 bases, with 11 bases between. The length of the CDR3 is 16 residues. The germline gives CDR1 SGDLS, CDR2 YYNGEE. The CDR3 region has the DNA TGTGCCAGCAGCGTAGCTGGGTGGGCGTATAATTCACCCCTCCACTTT. It yields the protein CASSVAGWAYNSPLHF.

The rearrangement links TRBV27 to TRBJ2-1; D call uncertain. Germline CDR1 is MNHEY and CDR2 is SMNVEV (reference sequence). This CDR3 has 13 residues. Trimming removed 5 bases from V and 4 bases from J, with 9 bases in between. CDR3 sequence: CASSHGRYNEQFF. DNA of the CDR3: TGTGCCAGCAGTCACGGACGTTACAATGAGCAGTTCTTC.

This chain connects TRBV19 to TRBJ2-7; no definite D call. The CDR3 totals 12 residues. V was clipped by 6 bases and J by 2 bases, with 8 bases between them. CDR1 and CDR2 from the germline V gene are LNHDA and SQIVND (reference sequence). Here the CDR3 reads CASSSIPYEQYF. The CDR3 DNA reads as TGTGCCAGTAGCAGTATCCCCTACGAGCAGTACTTC.

The chain combines TRBV30 with TRBJ2-2, with TRBD2 matching over 7 bases. V trimming: 1 base; J trimming: 4 bases; junction bases outside the gene matches: 6. Germline CDR1 is GTSNPN and CDR2 is SVGIG (reference sequence). The length of the CDR3 is 15 residues. CDR3 sequence (DNA): TGTGCCTGGAGTGAGGACCCGGGGGGCACCGGGGAGCTGTTTTTT. It translates to CAWSEDPGGTGELFF.

This chain uses TRBV13 with TRBJ2-7; either TRBD1 or TRBD2 may supply D (6 bases each). This CDR3 has 14 amino acids. V shed 5 bases and J shed 1 base, with 12 bases lying between them. The germline V gene encodes CDR1 PRHDT and CDR2 FYEKMQ (reference sequence). In DNA form, the CDR3 reads TGTGCCAGCAGCCCACAGGGAGGTTCCTACGAGCAGTACTTC. Translation: CASSPQGGSYEQYF.

V gene TRBV25-1 combines with J gene TRBJ2-5, with D perhaps assigned TRBD1 or TRBD2 (5 bases each). The V end lost 4 bases, the J end lost 2 bases, and 14 bases lay between the germline ends. Germline V CDR1 and CDR2: MGHDK, SYGVNS. This CDR3 contains 15 residues. The CDR3: CASSAIGTEQETQYF. The CDR3 nucleotides read TGTGCCAGCAGTGCAATAGGGACCGAACAAGAGACCCAGTACTTC.

The gene calls are TRBV28 and TRBJ1-5, with D hard to call. Germline V CDR1 and CDR2: MDHEN, SYDVKM. Trimming took off 7 bases at V and 0 bases at J, with 16 bases between the two ends. There are 16 residues in the CDR3. The CDR3: CASKGVNSYSNQPQHF. The CDR3, as DNA: TGTGCCAGCAAGGGAGTAAACAGCTATAGCAATCAGCCCCAGCATTTT.

The chain is built from TRBV7-9 and TRBJ2-1; 9 nucleotides line up with TRBD1. The V segment lost 3 bases and the J segment 6 bases; nucleotides outside the gene matches: 6. Germline loops: CDR1 SEHNR, CDR2 FQNEAQ (reference sequence). The CDR3 totals 15 residues. The CDR3 region is CASSFTGGKVNEQFF. The CDR3 coding sequence is TGTGCCAGCAGCTTCACAGGGGGCAAAGTCAATGAGCAGTTCTTC.

This clone has just one count. The V gene is TRBV28, the J gene TRBJ2-3; D gene unclear. From germline, CDR1 is MDHEN and CDR2 SYDVKM. The CDR3 consists of 12 residues. V lost 3 bases and J lost 6, with 7 bases in between. The CDR3 nucleotides read TGTGCCAGCAGTTTGTTTTTGGATACGCAGTATTTT. Translating gives CASSLFLDTQYF.

V usage is TRBV9 and J usage is TRBJ2-1, with 10 bases matching TRBD2. Per germline, CDR1 SGDLS and CDR2 YYNGEE. The CDR3 has 16 amino acids. V lost 2 bases and J lost 7; bases outside the gene matches: 9. The CDR3, as DNA: TGTGCCAGCAGCGTCTTCAGCGGGAGGGCCATAAATGAGCAGTTCTTC. Protein sequence: CASSVFSGRAINEQFF.